Listed below are T cell receptor beta chains from one sample, sequenced in a study of a mutant IDH1 vaccine in newly diagnosed glioma. Which antigens these TCRs recognize remains unknown. Sequencing was performed with immunoSEQ multiplex PCR; in TCRdb, only in-frame clones are kept and a portion is missing. The table includes about 27,000 clones, roughly 82% detected once. This sample comprised PBMCs, obtained from a glioma patient whose treatment included an IDH1 peptide vaccine. These receptors were collected from a man aged 50 to 59 with glioma. The CDR3 runs from the conserved cysteine through the conserved F or W. D genes are given only for firm matches. Clone sizes are given selectively: once, few, many, or a class where the clone is expanded.

>TRBJ1-1|TRBV5-6|-|TRBD1
TGTGCCAGCACCGGGACAGCAACCGTAGAAGCTTTCTTT
CASTGTATVEAFF
>TRBJ1-3|TRBV6-5|-|-
TGTGCCAGCAGTATGAGTGGGGGCGATGGAAACACCATATATTTT
CASSMSGGDGNTIYF
>TRBJ2-3|TRBV9|-|-
TGTGCCAGCAGCGTAGAGGCGTTCGCCGATACGCAGTATTTT
CASSVEAFADTQYF
>TRBJ2-3|TRBV7-2|-|-
TGTGCCAGCAGCTTAGTGATGGGAGCGGGTGCAGATACGCAGTATTTT
CASSLVMGAGADTQYF
>TRBJ1-1|TRBV27|-|TRBD1
TGTGCCAGCAGTTTGGGACAGGGGGGCACTGAAGCTTTCTTT
CASSLGQGGTEAFF
>TRBJ1-1|TRBV6-4|-|-
TGTGCCAGCAGTAGGGCCGCGGGGGTCAACACTGAAGCTTTCTTT
CASSRAAGVNTEAFF
>TRBJ2-7|TRBV28|-|TRBD2
TGTGCCAGCACCTTATCAGGGGGACTAGCGGGAGGTCCCTCCTACGAGCAGTACTTC
CASTLSGGLAGGPSYEQYF
>TRBJ2-2|TRBV19|-|TRBD1
TGTGCCAGTAAAGGGACAGAGAACACCGGGGAGCTGTTTTTT
CASKGTENTGELFF
>TRBJ1-5|TRBV2|-|TRBD1
TGTGCCAGCACACTCGGGACAGGGGGCGACCGGCAGCCCCAGCATTTT
CASTLGTGGDRQPQHF
>TRBJ1-6|TRBV30|-|-
TGTGCCTGGACAGCTGCCGGGAATTCACCCCTCCACTTT
CAWTAAGNSPLHF
>TRBJ1-2|TRBV2|-|TRBD1
TGTGCCAGCAATCGTAGGGGGCTTTATGGCTACACCTTC
CASNRRGLYGYTF
>TRBJ2-4|TRBV2|-|-
TGTGCCAGCAGTGCCAAAAACATTCAGTACTTC
CASSAKNIQYF
>TRBJ2-7|TRBV11-2|-|-
TGTGCCAGCCGTGGGGGTGGCGACGAGCAGTACTTC
CASRGGGDEQYF
>TRBJ1-2|TRBV6-1|-|-
TGTGCCAGCAGTTTCGGGACGGCCTATGGCTACACCTTC
CASSFGTAYGYTF
>TRBJ2-1|TRBV10-3|-|-
TGTGCCACCGGCCGAGGGCAGGATGAGCAGTTCTTC
CATGRGQDEQFF
>TRBJ2-7|TRBV5-1|-|-
TGCGCCAGCAGAGCTGACCCGGACGGGTCCTACGAGCAGTACTTC
CASRADPDGSYEQYF
>TRBJ1-1|TRBV7-3|-|-
TGTGCCAGCAGCTTATTGGGGGACCCTACTGAAGCTTTCTTT
CASSLLGDPTEAFF
>TRBJ2-1|TRBV5-4|once|TRBD2
TGTGCCAGCAGCTCGGATTTTAGCGGGGGGGATGATGAGCAGTTCTTC
CASSSDFSGGDDEQFF
>TRBJ2-2|TRBV4-2|once|-
TGTGCCAGCAGTGTGGGCGGGGAGCTGTTTTTT
CASSVGGELFF
>TRBJ1-2|TRBV10-3|-|-
TGTGCCATCAGTGAGCAAGGGTCAGCTAACTATGGCTACACCTTC
CAISEQGSANYGYTF
>TRBJ2-1|TRBV6-4|few|TRBD2
TGTGCCAGCAGTGCGGTAGCGGGCTCCTACAATGAGCAGTTCTTC
CASSAVAGSYNEQFF
>TRBJ2-7|TRBV27|-|-
TGTGCCAGCAGTTTAGACCGCCTAGCCTACGAGCAGTACTTC
CASSLDRLAYEQYF
>TRBJ2-1|TRBV6-1|-|-
TGTGCCAGCAGCTACCGCAGCGGAATAAACAATGAGCAGTTCTTC
CASSYRSGINNEQFF
>TRBJ2-5|TRBV29-1|-|TRBD1
TGCAGCGTTGATAGGGGGCGCGGGGAGACCCAGTACTTC
CSVDRGRGETQYF
>TRBJ2-1|TRBV4-1|-|-
TGCGCCAGCAGCCCAACGGGACGAAATACAGACAATGAGCAGTTCTTC
CASSPTGRNTDNEQFF
>TRBJ2-2|TRBV7-9|-|-
TGTGCCAGCAGCTTCGGCAGGGTAGCCGGGGAGCTGTTTTTT
CASSFGRVAGELFF
>TRBJ1-1|TRBV4-3|-|-
TGCGCCAGCAGCCAAGAATTAGGTACTGAAGCTTTCTTT
CASSQELGTEAFF
>TRBJ1-1|TRBV5-5|-|-
TGTGCCAGCAGCTTGGGCGGGGCAGGTACTGAAGCTTTCTTT
CASSLGGAGTEAFF
>TRBJ1-1|TRBV7-9|-|-
TGTGCCAGCAGCTTGGGAGGGGGCACTGAAGCTTTCTTT
CASSLGGGTEAFF
>TRBJ2-1|TRBV7-9|few|-
TGTGCCAGCAGTATTTCACAAGGGGGGCTCTACAATGAGCAGTTCTTC
CASSISQGGLYNEQFF
>TRBJ2-3|TRBV2|once|TRBD1
TGTGCCAGCAGTGCGGACAGGGGCACAGATACGCAGTATTTT
CASSADRGTDTQYF
>TRBJ1-3|TRBV6-5|-|-
TGTGCCAGCAGTTACTCACTAGCCGGCTCTGGAAACACCATATATTTT
CASSYSLAGSGNTIYF
>TRBJ1-4|TRBV5-6|once|TRBD1
TGTGCCAGCAGCCCTACCGGGACAGGGGTTGAAAAACTGTTTTTT
CASSPTGTGVEKLFF
>TRBJ1-2|TRBV28|-|TRBD1
TGTGCCAGCAGTTTACTCGGACAGGGAGATGGCTACACCTTC
CASSLLGQGDGYTF
>TRBJ2-1|TRBV10-3|-|TRBD2
TGTGCCATCATGTCGGCTAGCGGGGTTTCCTACAATGAGCAGTTCTTC
CAIMSASGVSYNEQFF
>TRBJ2-5|TRBV11-3|-|TRBD2
TGTGCCAGCAGCTTAGGAGGGACTAGCGGAAAGCAAGAGACCCAGTACTTC
CASSLGGTSGKQETQYF
>TRBJ1-6|TRBV6-5|few|TRBD1
TGTGCCAGCAGCCAGGGGGCTGGTAATTCACCCCTCCACTTT
CASSQGAGNSPLHF
>TRBJ1-6|TRBV18|-|-
TGTGCCAGCTCACCATTGCCGGGGTTTAGTTCACCCCTCCACTTT
CASSPLPGFSSPLHF
>TRBJ2-3|TRBV25-1|-|TRBD2
TGTGCCAGCAGTGAAGAGGGACTAGCGGGCGTATCAGATACGCAGTATTTT
CASSEEGLAGVSDTQYF
>TRBJ2-2|TRBV7-6|-|-
TGTGCCAGCAGGCCTAACACAGGGAACACCGGGGAGCTGTTTTTT
CASRPNTGNTGELFF
>TRBJ2-7|TRBV5-1|once|-
TGCGCCAGCAGCTTGATTGGGGTCGAGCAGTACTTC
CASSLIGVEQYF
>TRBJ1-1|TRBV6-1|-|-
TGTGCCAGCAGCGACTTAAGGCAGGGGACTGAAGCTTTCTTT
CASSDLRQGTEAFF
>TRBJ2-6|TRBV27|-|-
TGTGCCAGCAGTTTATCGTCCGGGGCCAACGTCCTGACTTTC
CASSLSSGANVLTF
>TRBJ1-1|TRBV5-8|-|-
TGTGCCAGCAGCTTGAGGACACCTTACACTGAAGCTTTCTTT
CASSLRTPYTEAFF
>TRBJ1-2|TRBV9|-|-
TGTGCCAGCAGCCCCCCCGAGGGCGACCATCGAGGCTACACCTTC
CASSPPEGDHRGYTF
>TRBJ2-5|TRBV2|-|-
TGTGCCAGCAGTGACGGACCAGAGACCCAGTACTTC
CASSDGPETQYF
>TRBJ1-3|TRBV15|-|-
TGTGCCACCCGCAGGGAGTTCGGAAACACCATATATTTT
CATRREFGNTIYF
>TRBJ1-2|TRBV7-2|-|TRBD1
TGTGCCAGCAGCTCTGGGACAGTCTCCTATGGCTACACCTTC
CASSSGTVSYGYTF
>TRBJ2-7|TRBV10-3|few|TRBD1
TGTGCCATCAGTGGTGGGACAGGCTACGAGCAGTACTTC
CAISGGTGYEQYF